This T cell receptor (beta chain) was captured by sequencing in a study of tumor-infiltrating lymphocytes in primary liver carcinoma. In the study overall: Aged between 30 and 69 years, the patients were men and women.

This clonotype was seen many times. Germline DNA was also extracted, with blood RNA taken from unsorted whole blood. Using a constant-region primer together with ProtoScript II reverse transcriptase, TCR beta cDNA was made from 500 ng of total RNA. TCR beta libraries came from three nested multiplex PCR rounds using slightly modified ARM-PCR. PCR rounds one and two used TRBV1-TRBV30 forward primers with a C-beta reverse primer for around 11 cycles each. Via MiXCR, TCRdb re-called the multiplex PCR reads, giving one row per CDR3 protein. Of more than 150,000 distinct CDR3 sequences detected, 50% to 75% appear once; the ten largest clones hold 72%. Germline loops: CDR1 MGHRA, CDR2 YSYEKL. CDR3 length: 17 residues. V lost 3 bases to trimming and J lost 3 bases; unmatched junction nucleotides: 8.

The TCR was taken from a man aged 35 to 55 with primary liver carcinoma and hepatitis B virus infection. This sequence joins TRBV4-1 and TRBJ2-4, with TRBD1 identical over 10 bases. The specimen sequenced was peripheral blood. CDR3 protein: CASSHHRDRGNKNIQYF. DNA for the CDR3: TGCGCCAGCAGCCACCACCGGGACAGGGGAAACAAAAACATTCAGTACTTC.